These T cell receptor beta chains were read from a single sample in a study of blood T cell repertoires in COVID-19. Some clones are missing from TCRdb's copy, which holds only in-frame ones; the method was immunoSEQ multiplex PCR. Here the sample spans approximately 81,000 clones, around 82% being singletons. Sequenced input: peripheral blood. The receptors were gathered from a human donor in a cohort sampled during active COVID-19. Both conserved end residues are part of each CDR3. D genes are given only for firm matches. Clone sizes are given selectively: once, few, many, or a class where the clone is expanded.

V: TRBV5-6
size: NA
J: TRBJ1-2
D: NA
DNA: TGTGCCAGCAGCTTGTGGGGGACTAGGGGCTACACCTTC
CDR3: CASSLWGTRGYTF

V: TRBV4-2
size: NA
J: TRBJ2-1
D: NA
DNA: TGTGCCAGCAGCCAAGATCGGGCAGGGTCCTACAATGAGCAGTTCTTC
CDR3: CASSQDRAGSYNEQFF

V: TRBV3-1/TRBV3-2
size: NA
J: TRBJ1-5
D: TRBD1
DNA: TGTGCCAGCAGCCAACCAGGGGGTCAGCCCCAGCATTTT
CDR3: CASSQPGGQPQHF

V: TRBV9
size: NA
J: TRBJ2-2
D: NA
DNA: TGTGCCAGCAGTGGGGGCCCGGACACCGGGGAGCTGTTTTTT
CDR3: CASSGGPDTGELFF

V: TRBV13
size: NA
J: TRBJ2-7
D: TRBD2
DNA: TGTGCCAGCAGCTCCACATTCGGGACTAGCGGGACAACCTACGAGCAGTACTTC
CDR3: CASSSTFGTSGTTYEQYF

V: TRBV6-5
size: NA
J: TRBJ1-1
D: NA
DNA: TGTGCCAGCAGTTACTCCAGGGGGAACACTGAAGCTTTCTTT
CDR3: CASSYSRGNTEAFF

V: TRBV13
size: NA
J: TRBJ2-7
D: TRBD2
DNA: TGTGCCAGCAGCTCGAAAACAGGACTAGCGGGGAGGCAGTACTTC
CDR3: CASSSKTGLAGRQYF

V: TRBV6-5
size: once
J: TRBJ1-1
D: NA
DNA: TGTGCCAGCAGTTATTTTCAGGGTACTGAAGCTTTCTTT
CDR3: CASSYFQGTEAFF

V: TRBV5-1
size: NA
J: TRBJ2-7
D: NA
DNA: TGCGCCAGCAGCTTGGGCGGCCAATATTCCTACGAGCAGTACTTC
CDR3: CASSLGGQYSYEQYF

V: TRBV29-1
size: NA
J: TRBJ2-7
D: TRBD1
DNA: TGCAGCGTTGTGACAGGGTGGGACCGCGAGCAGTACTTC
CDR3: CSVVTGWDREQYF

V: TRBV6-1
size: NA
J: TRBJ1-6
D: NA
DNA: TGTGCCAGCAGTGAAGGTCGTCAGTATAATTCACCCCTCCACTTT
CDR3: CASSEGRQYNSPLHF

V: TRBV24-1
size: NA
J: TRBJ2-5
D: TRBD1
DNA: TGTGCCACCAGTGAACCGGGACAGGGGGCTCACCAAGAGACCCAGTACTTC
CDR3: CATSEPGQGAHQETQYF

V: TRBV3-1/TRBV3-2
size: NA
J: TRBJ2-4
D: TRBD1
DNA: TGTGCCAGCAGCCAATACAGGGGACCAGCCAAAAACATTCAGTACTTC
CDR3: CASSQYRGPAKNIQYF

V: TRBV19
size: NA
J: TRBJ2-3
D: NA
DNA: TGTGCCAGTAGTATCGACTACTACACAGATACGCAGTATTTT
CDR3: CASSIDYYTDTQYF

V: TRBV19
size: NA
J: TRBJ2-6
D: TRBD1
DNA: TGTGCCAGTAGTACAAACAGGGGTTCGGGGGCCAACGTCCTGACTTTC
CDR3: CASSTNRGSGANVLTF

V: TRBV5-6
size: few
J: TRBJ2-5
D: NA
DNA: TGTGCCAGCAGCTTCGGGGACACCAGGTCTGAGACCCAGTACTTC
CDR3: CASSFGDTRSETQYF

V: TRBV7-3
size: NA
J: TRBJ2-1
D: TRBD2
DNA: TGTGCCAGCCGACTAGCGGGGGTAACCCAAGAGCAGTTCTTC
CDR3: CASRLAGVTQEQFF

V: TRBV6-1
size: NA
J: TRBJ2-3
D: NA
DNA: TGTGCCAGCAGTGAAGAGCAACACTACCTACGCGCAGATACGCAGTATTTT
CDR3: CASSEEQHYLRADTQYF

V: TRBV11-2
size: NA
J: TRBJ1-1
D: TRBD1
DNA: TGTGCCAGCAGCTGGGACAGGGGGAACACTGAAGCTTTCTTT
CDR3: CASSWDRGNTEAFF

V: TRBV9
size: once
J: TRBJ2-5
D: TRBD2
DNA: TGTGCCAGCAGCGCCCAACCCACTAGCGGGGGGTCAGAGACCCAGTACTTC
CDR3: CASSAQPTSGGSETQYF

V: TRBV25-1
size: NA
J: TRBJ2-7
D: NA
DNA: TGTGCCAGCAGTGAATATAACGAGCAGTACTTC
CDR3: CASSEYNEQYF

V: TRBV6-2/TRBV6-3
size: few
J: TRBJ2-7
D: NA
DNA: TGTGCCAGCAGTTCCCAAGTCGGCGAGCAGTACTTC
CDR3: CASSSQVGEQYF

V: TRBV28
size: NA
J: TRBJ2-7
D: NA
DNA: TGTGCCAGCAGGCCTCCCCTGGGTGCGGACGAGCAGTACTTC
CDR3: CASRPPLGADEQYF

V: TRBV5-1
size: NA
J: TRBJ2-3
D: NA
DNA: TGCGCCAGCAGCTTGGCCCCAGGTACCGATACGCAGTATTTT
CDR3: CASSLAPGTDTQYF

V: TRBV5-5
size: NA
J: TRBJ1-3
D: TRBD1
DNA: TGTGCCAGCAGCTTCCGGGACAGGGGGCTGGGAAACACCATATATTTT
CDR3: CASSFRDRGLGNTIYF

V: TRBV25-1
size: once
J: TRBJ1-6
D: NA
DNA: TGTGCCAGCAGTGAACCCAACAGATCCTATAATTCACCCCTCCACTTT
CDR3: CASSEPNRSYNSPLHF

V: TRBV5-1
size: once
J: TRBJ2-7
D: TRBD2
DNA: TGCGCCAGCAGCTTGGCGAAGACTAGCGGGGGGCCGTACGAGCAGTACTTC
CDR3: CASSLAKTSGGPYEQYF

V: TRBV20-1
size: NA
J: TRBJ1-4
D: TRBD1
DNA: TGCAGTGCTAGTGCAGGGGGTTCAAATGAAAAACTGTTTTTT
CDR3: CSASAGGSNEKLFF

V: TRBV7-2
size: once
J: TRBJ2-7
D: TRBD1
DNA: TGTGCCAGCAGCGTCAGACAGGGGGCTCTCTACGAGCAGTACTTC
CDR3: CASSVRQGALYEQYF

V: TRBV10-3
size: NA
J: TRBJ1-1
D: NA
DNA: TGTGCCATCAGGAATTCAGGGTCGTATGGCACTGAAGCTTTCTTT
CDR3: CAIRNSGSYGTEAFF

V: TRBV6-6
size: few
J: TRBJ1-2
D: TRBD1
DNA: TGTGCCAGCAGGAAGGACAGGGGGATATATGGCTACACCTTC
CDR3: CASRKDRGIYGYTF

V: TRBV11-2
size: NA
J: TRBJ2-7
D: NA
DNA: TGTGCCAGCAGCCAGGGTAACGAGCAGTACTTC
CDR3: CASSQGNEQYF

V: TRBV9
size: NA
J: TRBJ2-1
D: NA
DNA: TGTGCCAGCAGCGTAGGGCTTGAGCAGTTCTTC
CDR3: CASSVGLEQFF

V: TRBV6-6
size: NA
J: TRBJ1-1
D: TRBD1
DNA: TGTGCCAGCAGGGCGGGACAGGGAGCGGACACTGAAGCTTTCTTT
CDR3: CASRAGQGADTEAFF

V: TRBV7-6
size: NA
J: TRBJ2-2
D: TRBD2
DNA: TGTGCCAGCAGCTTAGTTGCGGGGGGGCTTAACACCGGGGAGCTGTTTTTT
CDR3: CASSLVAGGLNTGELFF

V: TRBV10-3
size: NA
J: TRBJ1-3
D: NA
DNA: TGTGCCATCGCCGGACAGAACTCTGGAAACACCATATATTTT
CDR3: CAIAGQNSGNTIYF

V: TRBV14
size: NA
J: TRBJ1-1
D: TRBD1
DNA: TGTGCCAGCAGCCAAGATAGGACAGGGGAGAACACTGAAGCTTTCTTT
CDR3: CASSQDRTGENTEAFF

V: TRBV14
size: NA
J: TRBJ1-2
D: TRBD1
DNA: TGTGCCAGCAGCCCCCCCTTCACCGGACAGGGCAGGGCTACCTTCTATGGCTACACCTTC
CDR3: CASSPPFTGQGRATFYGYTF